This TCR beta chain was observed in a study of response to subunit inactivated influenza vaccine. Notes on the study in general: With each seasonal influenza vaccination, the authors suggested, few new T cells are recruited.

MiXCR, run by TCRdb on the RT-PCR reads, gives a single entry per CDR3 protein. Altogether more than 150,000 distinct CDR3 sequences are present, around 8.8% being singletons, with the ten largest covering approximately 11%. This clonotype was seen repeatedly, ten times or more. Its cognate antigen is unknown. With 6 bases removed from V and 8 bases from J, the gap between germline ends came to 13 bases. The CDR3 covers 13 residues. CDR1 ENHRY and CDR2 SYGVKD come from the germline V gene. The input for sequencing was non-naive T cells sorted from PBMCs, taken on the day of vaccination. The clonotype originates from a man between 45 and 60 years old who received an inactivated influenza vaccine. The chain is built from TRBV10-3 and TRBJ1-4, with a weak D call TRBD1 (5 bases). CDR3 in amino acids: CAIRAGPSEKLFF. As DNA, the CDR3 is TGTGCCATCAGAGCGGGGCCAAGCGAAAAACTGTTTTTT.